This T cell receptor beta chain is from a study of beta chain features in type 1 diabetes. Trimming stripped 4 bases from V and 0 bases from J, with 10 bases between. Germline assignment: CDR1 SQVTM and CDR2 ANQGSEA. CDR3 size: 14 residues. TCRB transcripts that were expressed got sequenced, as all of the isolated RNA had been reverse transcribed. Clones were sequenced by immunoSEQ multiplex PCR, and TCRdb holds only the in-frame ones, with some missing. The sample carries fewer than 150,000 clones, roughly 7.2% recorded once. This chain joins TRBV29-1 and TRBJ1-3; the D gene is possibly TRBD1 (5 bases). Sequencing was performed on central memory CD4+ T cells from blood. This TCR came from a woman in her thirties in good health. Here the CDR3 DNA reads TGCAGCGTTGGGGACTCCTACTCTGGAAACACCATATATTTT. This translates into CSVGDSYSGNTIYF.